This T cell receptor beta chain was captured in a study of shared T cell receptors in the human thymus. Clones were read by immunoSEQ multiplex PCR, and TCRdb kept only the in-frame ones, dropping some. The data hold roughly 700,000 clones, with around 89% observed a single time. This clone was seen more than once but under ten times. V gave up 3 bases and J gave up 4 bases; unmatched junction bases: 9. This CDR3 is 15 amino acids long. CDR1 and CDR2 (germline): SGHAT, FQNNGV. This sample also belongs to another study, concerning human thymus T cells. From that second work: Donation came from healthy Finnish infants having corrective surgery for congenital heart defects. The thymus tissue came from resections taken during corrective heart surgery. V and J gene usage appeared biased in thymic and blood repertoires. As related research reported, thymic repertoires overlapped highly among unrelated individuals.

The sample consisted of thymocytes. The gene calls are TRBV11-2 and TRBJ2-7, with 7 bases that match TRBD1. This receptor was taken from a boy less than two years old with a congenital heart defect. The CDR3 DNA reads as TGTGCCAGCAGCTTTTATTCGGACAGGAGATACGAGCAGTACTTC. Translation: CASSFYSDRRYEQYF. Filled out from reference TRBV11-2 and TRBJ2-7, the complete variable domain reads EAGVAQSPRYKIIEKRQSVAFWCNPISGHATLYWYQQILGQGPKLLIQFQNNGVVDDSQLPKDRFSAERLKGVDSTLKIQPAKLEDSAVYLCASSFYSDRRYEQYFGPGTRLTVT.